Given below is one TCR beta chain in context. It has no known antigen specificity. Base qualities are not at hand, and no much larger clone is one base apart. The cysteine opens and the phenylalanine closes a CDR3 of 15 amino acids. Here the CDR3 DNA is all that survives: 45 bases in frame from base 1. Trimmed from V: 6 bases; trimmed from J: 2 bases; junction bases lacking a gene match: 8. CDR1 MNHNS and CDR2 SASEGT were looked up in the germline V gene. The data derive from a study of CD8 T cells in ankylosing spondylitis (dated by TCRdb to 2015 to 2018). For context, the study as a whole: To find TCR variants linked to disease, the study profiled T cell receptor beta repertoires in ankylosing spondylitis patients and healthy donors. Samples of peripheral blood were taken, and for ankylosing spondylitis patients, synovial fluid was collected as well. The full study cohort was made up of about two dozen ankylosing spondylitis patients and about a hundred healthy donors. The study at large found these results: A TCR beta motif made up of several highly homologous amino acid variants appeared to be characteristic of blood from ankylosing spondylitis patients. According to the report, matched synovial fluid samples from ankylosing spondylitis patients were significantly enriched for the disease-linked clones. Some of the motif variants had been reported before in the synovial fluid and blood of reactive arthritis patients, a finding that suggests common disease-initiation mechanisms. A CD8+ phenotype was shown by the disease-linked clones, which were found at relatively low frequencies in peripheral blood.

Sequencing took place on an Illumina HiSeq 2500. TCR beta libraries were prepared by quantitative 5'-RACE with molecular barcodes. Under the source paper's analysis protocol: A new computational method based on a probabilistic model of VDJ rearrangement was used to identify disease-linked TCR variants. TCRdb itself trimmed the public reads at Q25 with fastp, ran MiXCR and retained productive beta chains. When rows share a CDR3 protein, they turn into one entry using the most common DNA and genes. What appears here as the V and J calls and clone size reflects TCRdb's work, not the paper's. The sample includes about 140,000 distinct CDR3 sequences, with roughly 6.6% observed a single time. Under 15% of the sample is taken by the ten largest.

The chain employs TRBV6-1 and TRBJ2-3; the junction holds 7 bases that match TRBD2. Material: blood, either unsorted or a sorted T cell fraction (not recorded which). This clonotype was obtained from a female donor with ankylosing spondylitis or in good health (not recorded which). The bases read TGTGCCAGCAGCCCACGGGGGGTGAACACAGATACGCAGTATTTT. The resulting protein is CASSPRGVNTDTQYF.